A selection of T cell receptor beta chains follows, all from one sample in a study of blood T cell repertoires in COVID-19. Profiling relied on immunoSEQ multiplex PCR, and the TCRdb table lists in-frame clones only, not all of them. This sample has over 200,000 clones, with about 90% found just once. Input material: peripheral blood. The source is a person aged 18-30 years with COVID-19, enrolled during active disease. The CDR3 runs from the conserved cysteine through the conserved F or W.

TRBV24-1 CATSETGAYGYTF
TRBV6-6 CASSYGGSPNYGYTF
TRBV10-3 CAIKDRASGNTIYF
TRBV10-3 CAISESVVGGHTEAFF
TRBV7-8 CASTTTGGAYNEQFF
TRBV27 CASSSLKMTGTDYGYTF
TRBV19 CASSIGLAGAPGYNEQFF
TRBV5-4 CASRGKDTSMNTEAFF
TRBV25-1 CASSGGVGNQPQHF
TRBV6-2/TRBV6-3 CASSYEAPGGNQPQHF
TRBV4-2 CASATGMGYEQYF
TRBV24-1 CATSTPSEISYEQYF
TRBV7-9 CASHTRATLYNEQFF
TRBV4-1 CASSQDPGTGKLFF
TRBV7-9 CASSLGAYSSYNEQFF
TRBV6-5 CASSYSVAGDYNEQFF
TRBV7-3 CASRGDTTSYEQYF
TRBV3-1/TRBV3-2 CASSQVGELNSPLHF
TRBV9 CASSVGTGPNQPQHF
TRBV14 CASSQVSVYEQYF
TRBV11-2 CASSPSGATNEKLFF
TRBV9 CASSVGQGRGGANVLTF
TRBV4-3 CASSQTQGRNTIYF
TRBV5-1 CASSIRTDYTDTQYF
TRBV29-1 CSGDRDGTQYF
TRBV23-1 CASADRGGCGQPQHF
TRBV27 CASSFSGTGGTEAFF
TRBV4-1 CASTQSDRTGREKLFF
TRBV3-1/TRBV3-2 CASSQERGGFDEQYF
TRBV4-1 CASSHQGSGANVLTF
TRBV13 CASSLGEAVSTDTQYF
TRBV2 CASSAGTGASPLHF
TRBV5-6 CASRFTSGRYEQFF
TRBV2 CASSAGGAYEQYF
TRBV10-2 CASAQTGHPSLATYEQYF
TRBV5-4 CASSSQGQTRKTQYF
TRBV9 CASSVVAGEINEQFF
TRBV6-6 CASSPRGLASSTDTQYF
TRBV5-4 CASSSLAGTGDEQYF
TRBV21-1 CASSKEDRDPNTEAFF
TRBV7-2 CASSKGQPSSAYNEQFF
TRBV10-3 CAINRDLNQPQHF
TRBV4-3 CASSQDPWTSGLPSEQYF
TRBV4-1 CASSVGQGRDTQYF
TRBV28 CASSRPGLRGEQYF
TRBV5-6 CASSRTPGLGNYGYTF
TRBV10-3 CAISESAGWDGYTF
TRBV27 CASSLNGPDYEQYF
TRBV18 CASSTTGTEAFF
TRBV18 CASTRDRGQETQYF